This TCR beta chain was documented in a study of STAT5B mutations in CD4+ large granular lymphocyte leukemia. Overall study: Healthy donors showed HLA-associated enrichment of the CDR3 'QG' motif.

A note on this clone: Its cognate antigen is unknown.

Study outcomes and limitations: CD4-sorted patient repertoires seemed more clonal than healthy CD4+ repertoires. 8/27 top patient clones versus 2/35 control clones were TRBV06-family.

The length of the CDR3 is 17 residues. After removal of 5 bases from V and 3 bases from J, the junction contained 14 bases not matched to a gene. Germline loops: CDR1 SGHTA, CDR2 FQGTGA. Study processing details: Productive clonotypes were detectable down to 2.59 x 10-5 frequency. The data were produced by immunoSEQ multiplex PCR, yet TCRdb's version contains in-frame clones alone and is incomplete. V and J calls and clone size come straight from that table; D and trimming were deduced from the DNA. This sample has roughly 36,000 clones, with approximately 90% found just once. Sequenced sample: CD4+ T cells from blood buffy coats. This sequence was found in a human donor in good health. J is TRBJ2-3 and V is TRBV7-3; the match to TRBD1 covers 7 bases. CDR3 loop: CASSLTRDSLGTDTQYF. As DNA, the CDR3 is TGTGCCAGCAGCCTCACTCGGGACAGCCTTGGGACAGATACGCAGTATTTT.